This TCR beta chain was captured in a study of CD8 T cells in ankylosing spondylitis. TCRdb re-called the 5' RACE reads through MiXCR, storing one row per CDR3 protein. The data contain about 750,000 distinct CDR3 sequences, around 19% of them seen just once; the ten biggest clones take up around 19%. Germline CDR1 KGHDR, CDR2 SFDVKD. Trimming at V came to 3 bases and at J to 7 bases, leaving 4 bases not matched to a gene. The CDR3 consists of 15 residues. Study-level findings and limits: Disease-linked clones reportedly concentrated significantly in matched ankylosing spondylitis synovial fluid. Blood of patients with ankylosing spondylitis appeared to be characterized by a TCR beta motif of eight highly homologous variants.

In this sample, this clonotype turned up a few times. What it binds is unknown. The sample consisted of blood, either unsorted or a sorted T cell fraction (not recorded which). This sequence was found in a male donor with ankylosing spondylitis. This chain uses TRBV24-1 with TRBJ2-3, with TRBD2 matching over 12 bases. The CDR3 here is CATSDGTSGPNTQYF. The CDR3 DNA reads TGTGCCACCAGTGATGGGACTAGCGGGCCCAATACGCAGTATTTT.